A selection of T cell receptor beta chains follows, all from one sample in a study of T cells after yellow fever vaccination. TCRdb reprocessed the 5' RACE reads via MiXCR and lists one record per CDR3 protein. This table holds 550,000 to 750,000 distinct CDR3 sequences, about 14% found once. This specimen was PBMCs, taken on the day of the yellow fever booster vaccination. The receptor set was obtained from a young man who received the YFV17D yellow fever vaccine. CDR3s include the opening cysteine and the closing phenylalanine or tryptophan. A D gene is named only where the DNA matches it firmly. Rows may omit the clone size; those that give it use once, few, many or a size class.

TGTGCCAGCTACCCAGGGGGTAGCGGCTACGAGCAGTACTTC	CASYPGGSGYEQYF	.	TRBV6-2/TRBV6-3	TRBJ2-7	few
TGTGCCAGCAGCTTAGTGTGGTCCCCTCGGGCCTACGAGCAGTACTTC	CASSLVWSPRAYEQYF	.	TRBV7-2	TRBJ2-7	.
TGTGCCAGCAGCTTAACGGGACAACACACAGATACGCAGTATTTT	CASSLTGQHTDTQYF	.	TRBV7-2	TRBJ2-3	few
TGTGCCAGCAGTCCCCTGGCCGGGGGTACCTACGAGCAGTACTTC	CASSPLAGGTYEQYF	.	TRBV6-1	TRBJ2-7	few
TGTGCCAGCAAAGAGGGCTGGGCTCAAGAGACCCAGTACTTC	CASKEGWAQETQYF	.	TRBV6-1	TRBJ2-5	few
TGCAGTGCCCAGCGGGAGGTAGGAGATACGCAGTATTTT	CSAQREVGDTQYF	TRBD2	TRBV20-1	TRBJ2-3	.
TGTGCCAGCAGCCAAATGGGGTCCCACGAGCAGTACTTC	CASSQMGSHEQYF	.	TRBV3-1	TRBJ2-7	few
TGTGCCAGCAGCGTCCGACTAGCGGGAGGGCTTGGCGATGAGCAGTTCTTC	CASSVRLAGGLGDEQFF	TRBD2	TRBV5-6	TRBJ2-1	.
TGCGCCAGCAGATCACCGAATCAGCCCCAGCATTTT	CASRSPNQPQHF	.	TRBV10-2	TRBJ1-5	many
TGTGCCAGCAGTTTTGATGGGAGCTCCTACGAGCAGTACTTC	CASSFDGSSYEQYF	.	TRBV28	TRBJ2-7	.
TGTGCCAGCAGTTTAGGGCGGGGCGACTACGAGCAGTACTTC	CASSLGRGDYEQYF	.	TRBV27	TRBJ2-7	.
TGTGCCAGCAGCCTCTACACCGGCGAGCAGTACTTC	CASSLYTGEQYF	.	TRBV12-3/TRBV12-4	TRBJ2-7	few
TGCAGCGCGGGACAGTCCCTGGGCACAGATACGCAGTATTTT	CSAGQSLGTDTQYF	TRBD1	TRBV29-1	TRBJ2-3	.
TGCGCCAGCAGCCAAGGGCCCAGGGAGGTGGGCGGCTACACCTTC	CASSQGPREVGGYTF	.	TRBV4-3	TRBJ1-2	.
TGTGCCAGCAGAACAACAATCCGTAATGAGCAGTTCTTC	CASRTTIRNEQFF	.	TRBV6-1	TRBJ2-1	few
TGTGCCAGCAGCACGTACGGACAGGGAGAAACCACTGAAGCTTTCTTT	CASSTYGQGETTEAFF	TRBD1	TRBV7-9	TRBJ1-1	.
TGTGCCAGCTTGGGCGGCGGGAGGCAATACTACGAGCAGTACTTC	CASLGGGRQYYEQYF	TRBD2	TRBV12-3/TRBV12-4	TRBJ2-7	.
TGTGCCAGCAGCTTAAGGCGCGGGCGAGAGCAGTTCTTC	CASSLRRGREQFF	.	TRBV11-1	TRBJ2-1	.
TGTGCCACCAGCAGAGATCCGATGGAGACCCAGTACTTC	CATSRDPMETQYF	.	TRBV15	TRBJ2-5	.
TGCGCCAGCAGCTTGGAAGGCCTAGCAAGCACAGATACGCAGTATTTT	CASSLEGLASTDTQYF	.	TRBV5-1	TRBJ2-3	few
TGCAGTGCTAGAATCCCCGCCTACGAGCAGTACTTC	CSARIPAYEQYF	.	TRBV20-1	TRBJ2-7	few
TGTGCCAGCAGTGCGGAGGCGGGAGGCCGCTACGAGCAGTACTTC	CASSAEAGGRYEQYF	TRBD2	TRBV2	TRBJ2-7	.
TGCAGCGTTGCCAGGGGAGGCTACGAGCAGTACTTC	CSVARGGYEQYF	.	TRBV29-1	TRBJ2-7	few